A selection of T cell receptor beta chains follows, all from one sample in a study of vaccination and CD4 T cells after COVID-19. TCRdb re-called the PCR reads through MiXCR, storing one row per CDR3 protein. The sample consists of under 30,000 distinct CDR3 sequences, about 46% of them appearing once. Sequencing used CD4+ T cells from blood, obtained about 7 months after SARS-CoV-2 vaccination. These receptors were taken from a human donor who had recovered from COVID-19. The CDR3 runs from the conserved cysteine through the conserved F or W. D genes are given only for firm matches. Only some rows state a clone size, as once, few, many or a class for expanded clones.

CDR3: CSAPVSGTSVGGEQFF; DNA: TGCAGTGCCCCAGTATCAGGGACTAGCGTGGGGGGTGAGCAGTTCTTC; V: TRBV20-1; size: -; J: TRBJ2-1; D: TRBD2
CDR3: CASSLNQDTEAFF; DNA: TGTGCCAGCAGTTTAAATCAGGACACTGAAGCTTTCTTT; V: TRBV27; size: few; J: TRBJ1-1; D: -
CDR3: CASSRDTRYEQYF; DNA: TGTGCCAGCAGTAGGGACACGAGGTACGAGCAGTACTTC; V: TRBV28; size: -; J: TRBJ2-7; D: -
CDR3: CASRAYGTSRNEQFF; DNA: TGTGCCAGCAGAGCTTACGGGACTAGCCGAAATGAGCAGTTCTTC; V: TRBV6-1; size: few; J: TRBJ2-1; D: TRBD2
CDR3: CASSTQYTRTDTQYF; DNA: TGTGCCAGTAGTACCCAATATACGCGGACAGATACGCAGTATTTT; V: TRBV19; size: -; J: TRBJ2-3; D: -
CDR3: CASSFVAGGTETQYF; DNA: TGTGCCAGCAGTTTTGTAGCGGGAGGTACGGAGACCCAGTACTTC; V: TRBV12-3/TRBV12-4; size: -; J: TRBJ2-5; D: TRBD2
CDR3: CASNELLRGGSKPEAFF; DNA: TGTGCCAGCAACGAACTTCTTAGGGGGGGCTCGAAACCTGAAGCTTTCTTT; V: TRBV6-2/TRBV6-3; size: -; J: TRBJ1-1; D: -
CDR3: CSARLLAVNYNEQFF; DNA: TGCAGTGCTAGACTACTAGCAGTTAACTACAATGAGCAGTTCTTC; V: TRBV20-1; size: few; J: TRBJ2-1; D: -
CDR3: CASGRQGPNEQFF; DNA: TGTGCCAGCGGACGGCAGGGGCCCAATGAGCAGTTCTTC; V: TRBV28; size: -; J: TRBJ2-1; D: -
CDR3: CAISERQGGNQPQHF; DNA: TGTGCCATCAGTGAAAGGCAGGGAGGCAATCAGCCCCAGCATTTT; V: TRBV10-3; size: -; J: TRBJ1-5; D: -
CDR3: CASSVTRDSEAFF; DNA: TGTGCCAGTAGTGTTACCCGGGACTCTGAAGCTTTCTTT; V: TRBV19; size: -; J: TRBJ1-1; D: -
CDR3: CASTTTGSRNEQFF; DNA: TGCGCCAGCACCACAACAGGGTCGAGAAATGAGCAGTTCTTC; V: TRBV4-1; size: few; J: TRBJ2-1; D: -
CDR3: CASSIAGGDTDTQYF; DNA: TGTGCCAGCAGTATAGCGGGAGGGGACACAGATACGCAGTATTTT; V: TRBV28; size: -; J: TRBJ2-3; D: TRBD2
CDR3: CSVRDPGNSNYGYTF; DNA: TGCAGTGTCAGGGACCCGGGGAATTCTAACTATGGCTACACCTTC; V: TRBV20-1; size: few; J: TRBJ1-2; D: -
CDR3: CASSLLGTSGANEQFF; DNA: TGTGCCAGCAGTTTACTTGGGACTAGCGGAGCCAATGAGCAGTTCTTC; V: TRBV28; size: -; J: TRBJ2-1; D: TRBD2
CDR3: CASSPTSADYGYTF; DNA: TGTGCCAGCAGCCCGACATCGGCAGACTATGGCTACACCTTC; V: TRBV7-3; size: few; J: TRBJ1-2; D: -
CDR3: CASKEGNMNTEAFF; DNA: TGTGCCAGCAAGGAAGGCAACATGAACACTGAAGCTTTCTTT; V: TRBV19; size: -; J: TRBJ1-1; D: -
CDR3: CSLRGGSDTGELFF; DNA: TGCAGTCTCAGGGGGGGATCGGACACCGGGGAGCTGTTTTTT; V: TRBV20-1; size: few; J: TRBJ2-2; D: -
CDR3: CASSRTSGQETQYF; DNA: TGCGCCAGCAGCAGGACGAGTGGCCAAGAGACCCAGTACTTC; V: TRBV5-1; size: -; J: TRBJ2-5; D: -
CDR3: CASSLVGDRTVNEQYF; DNA: TGCGCCAGCAGCTTGGTGGGCGACAGAACAGTTAACGAGCAGTACTTC; V: TRBV5-1; size: -; J: TRBJ2-7; D: -
CDR3: CSARLSSSYEQYF; DNA: TGCAGTGCTAGGCTCAGTAGCTCCTACGAGCAGTACTTC; V: TRBV20-1; size: -; J: TRBJ2-7; D: -
CDR3: CASSGRLAGADTQYF; DNA: TGTGCCAGCAGCGGCCGACTAGCGGGAGCAGATACGCAGTATTTT; V: TRBV6-1; size: -; J: TRBJ2-3; D: TRBD2
CDR3: CASSPTLSRAFF; DNA: TGTGCCAGCAGCCCGACCCTGTCCCGAGCTTTCTTT; V: TRBV7-2; size: few; J: TRBJ1-1; D: -
CDR3: CASSQTGTGGFSNTGELFF; DNA: TGTGCCAGCAGTCAAACAGGGACAGGGGGCTTCTCGAACACCGGGGAGCTGTTTTTT; V: TRBV6-4; size: -; J: TRBJ2-2; D: TRBD1
CDR3: CSASRQGLQETQYF; DNA: TGCAGTGCTAGCCGACAGGGGTTACAAGAGACCCAGTACTTC; V: TRBV20-1; size: few; J: TRBJ2-5; D: TRBD1
CDR3: CSAGDRGNTEAFF; DNA: TGCAGTGCGGGGGACAGGGGGAACACTGAAGCTTTCTTT; V: TRBV20-1; size: few; J: TRBJ1-1; D: TRBD1
CDR3: CASSLNAGGYEQYF; DNA: TGTGCCAGCAGCTTAAACGCAGGGGGCTACGAGCAGTACTTC; V: TRBV7-3; size: -; J: TRBJ2-7; D: TRBD1
CDR3: CASSPQINQETQYF; DNA: TGTGCCAGCAGTCCACAGATAAACCAAGAGACCCAGTACTTC; V: TRBV28; size: -; J: TRBJ2-5; D: -
CDR3: CASSRTGTSSYEQYF; DNA: TGTGCCAGCAGTCGGACCGGGACTAGCTCCTACGAGCAGTACTTC; V: TRBV27; size: few; J: TRBJ2-7; D: TRBD2
CDR3: CASSHREVGLYGYTF; DNA: TGTGCCAGCAGCCACAGGGAAGTTGGCCTCTATGGCTACACCTTC; V: TRBV27; size: -; J: TRBJ1-2; D: -
CDR3: CASSQATYQETQYF; DNA: TGTGCCAGCAGCCAAGCAACGTACCAAGAGACCCAGTACTTC; V: TRBV14; size: once; J: TRBJ2-5; D: -
CDR3: CASSSTSGRPGNTDTQYF; DNA: TGTGCCAGCAGTTCTACTAGCGGGAGGCCAGGGAACACAGATACGCAGTATTTT; V: TRBV6-4; size: few; J: TRBJ2-3; D: TRBD2
CDR3: CASSLEVGGANVLTF; DNA: TGTGCCAGCAGCTTGGAGGTAGGGGGGGCCAACGTCCTGACTTTC; V: TRBV7-2; size: -; J: TRBJ2-6; D: -
CDR3: CASSAPGESNEQFF; DNA: TGTGCCAGCAGCGCTCCGGGAGAGAGCAATGAGCAGTTCTTC; V: TRBV5-4; size: -; J: TRBJ2-1; D: -
CDR3: CATSRDREGSTETQYF; DNA: TGTGCCACCAGCAGAGATCGAGAGGGGTCGACAGAGACCCAGTACTTC; V: TRBV15; size: few; J: TRBJ2-5; D: -
CDR3: CATSRVAQETQYF; DNA: TGTGCCACCAGCAGAGTCGCCCAAGAGACCCAGTACTTC; V: TRBV15; size: few; J: TRBJ2-5; D: -
CDR3: CASSPRTSGRGETQYF; DNA: TGCGCCAGCAGCCCCAGGACTAGCGGGAGGGGAGAGACCCAGTACTTC; V: TRBV5-1; size: -; J: TRBJ2-5; D: TRBD2
CDR3: CASSLLGQPSNQPQHF; DNA: TGTGCCAGCAGTTTATTAGGACAGCCTAGCAATCAGCCCCAGCATTTT; V: TRBV28; size: -; J: TRBJ1-5; D: -
CDR3: CSAMGQESYEQYF; DNA: TGCAGTGCCATGGGACAGGAATCCTACGAGCAGTACTTC; V: TRBV20-1; size: few; J: TRBJ2-7; D: TRBD1
CDR3: CASSLYRNTEAFF; DNA: TGTGCCAGCAGTTTATACAGGAACACTGAAGCTTTCTTT; V: TRBV10-3; size: -; J: TRBJ1-1; D: -
CDR3: CSARVDGRGGFGNQPQHF; DNA: TGCAGTGCTAGAGTCGATGGCAGGGGCGGCTTTGGCAATCAGCCCCAGCATTTT; V: TRBV20-1; size: few; J: TRBJ1-5; D: -
CDR3: CASSRYQETQYF; DNA: TGTGCCAGCAGCCGGTACCAAGAGACCCAGTACTTC; V: TRBV7-6; size: -; J: TRBJ2-5; D: -
CDR3: CASSSWENSNQPQHF; DNA: TGTGCCAGCAGTTCTTGGGAAAATAGCAATCAGCCCCAGCATTTT; V: TRBV12-3/TRBV12-4; size: -; J: TRBJ1-5; D: -
CDR3: CASRNLGGKTYEQYF; DNA: TGTGCCAGCAGGAATCTCGGCGGGAAAACCTACGAGCAGTACTTC; V: TRBV27; size: -; J: TRBJ2-7; D: -
CDR3: CASSTRTRGSEAFF; DNA: TGTGCCAGCAGTACACGGACACGGGGGTCTGAAGCTTTCTTT; V: TRBV12-3/TRBV12-4; size: -; J: TRBJ1-1; D: -
CDR3: CASSQGLGFYEQYF; DNA: TGTGCCAGCAGCCAAGGACTAGGGTTCTACGAGCAGTACTTC; V: TRBV14; size: -; J: TRBJ2-7; D: -
CDR3: CSASALERSRKHTDTQYF; DNA: TGCAGTGCTAGCGCCCTTGAGCGGTCCCGGAAGCACACAGATACGCAGTATTTT; V: TRBV20-1; size: -; J: TRBJ2-3; D: -
CDR3: CSARDPQGRGDTQYF; DNA: TGCAGTGCTAGAGACCCCCAAGGGAGGGGGGATACGCAGTATTTT; V: TRBV20-1; size: -; J: TRBJ2-3; D: -
CDR3: CASSGGGKTSSYEQYF; DNA: TGTGCCAGCAGTGGAGGGGGGAAAACTAGCTCCTACGAGCAGTACTTC; V: TRBV6-1; size: -; J: TRBJ2-7; D: -
CDR3: CASSYQGSYGYTF; DNA: TGTGCCAGCAGTTACCAGGGATCCTATGGCTACACCTTC; V: TRBV6-5; size: few; J: TRBJ1-2; D: -
CDR3: CASSPTTGELFF; DNA: TGTGCCAGCAGCCCCACCACCGGGGAGCTGTTTTTT; V: TRBV11-3; size: -; J: TRBJ2-2; D: -
CDR3: CASSELAGGQETQYF; DNA: TGTGCCAGCAGTGAACTAGCGGGAGGGCAAGAGACCCAGTACTTC; V: TRBV6-1; size: few; J: TRBJ2-5; D: TRBD2
CDR3: CASNELVSDQPQHF; DNA: TGTGCCAGCAATGAGTTGGTGAGCGATCAGCCCCAGCATTTT; V: TRBV2; size: -; J: TRBJ1-5; D: -
CDR3: CASSLSFQGTYEQYF; DNA: TGTGCCAGCAGTTTATCTTTCCAGGGTACCTACGAGCAGTACTTC; V: TRBV27; size: -; J: TRBJ2-7; D: -
CDR3: CASSLAGGHGNQPQHF; DNA: TGTGCCAGCAGCTTAGCGGGGGGGCATGGCAATCAGCCCCAGCATTTT; V: TRBV7-2; size: medium-sized; J: TRBJ1-5; D: -
CDR3: CSAKDLSPELAVYEQYF; DNA: TGCAGTGCTAAAGATCTGAGCCCAGAACTAGCGGTCTACGAGCAGTACTTC; V: TRBV20-1; size: -; J: TRBJ2-7; D: TRBD2
CDR3: CASRPGVHTGELFF; DNA: TGTGCCAGTAGACCCGGGGTCCACACCGGGGAGCTGTTTTTT; V: TRBV19; size: -; J: TRBJ2-2; D: -